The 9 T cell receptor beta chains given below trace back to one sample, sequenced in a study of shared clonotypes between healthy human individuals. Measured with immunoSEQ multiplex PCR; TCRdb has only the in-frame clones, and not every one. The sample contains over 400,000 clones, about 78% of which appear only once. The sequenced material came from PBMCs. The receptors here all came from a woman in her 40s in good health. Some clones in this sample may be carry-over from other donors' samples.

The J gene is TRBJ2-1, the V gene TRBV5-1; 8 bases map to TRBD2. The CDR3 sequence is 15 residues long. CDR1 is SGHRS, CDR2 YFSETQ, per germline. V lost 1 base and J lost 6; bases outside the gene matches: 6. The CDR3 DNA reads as TGCGCCAGCAGCTTGATTAGCGGGACTACCAATGAGCAGTTCTTC. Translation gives CASSLISGTTNEQFF.

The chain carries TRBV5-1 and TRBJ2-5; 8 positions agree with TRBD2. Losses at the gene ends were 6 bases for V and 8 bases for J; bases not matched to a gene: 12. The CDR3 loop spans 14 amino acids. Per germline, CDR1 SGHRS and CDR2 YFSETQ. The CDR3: CASTPDGTRLTQYF. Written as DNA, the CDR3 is TGCGCCAGCACCCCTGATGGGACTAGATTAACCCAGTACTTC.

CDR3 loop: CASSVRDLYEQYF. The CDR3 nucleotides are TGTGCCAGCAGCGTTCGGGATTTATACGAGCAGTACTTC. The genes are TRBV7-2 and TRBJ2-7; perhaps TRBD2 as D (5 bases). There are 13 residues in the CDR3. CDR1 and CDR2 (germline): SGHTA, FQGNSA. V was clipped by 5 bases and J by 4 bases, with 12 bases between them.

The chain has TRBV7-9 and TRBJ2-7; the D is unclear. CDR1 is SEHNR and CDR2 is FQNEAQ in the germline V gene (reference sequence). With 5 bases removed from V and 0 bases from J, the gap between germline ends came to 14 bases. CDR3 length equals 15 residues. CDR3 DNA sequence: TGTGCCAGCAGCCCACTGACTGTGAGCTCCTACGAGCAGTACTTC. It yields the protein CASSPLTVSSYEQYF.

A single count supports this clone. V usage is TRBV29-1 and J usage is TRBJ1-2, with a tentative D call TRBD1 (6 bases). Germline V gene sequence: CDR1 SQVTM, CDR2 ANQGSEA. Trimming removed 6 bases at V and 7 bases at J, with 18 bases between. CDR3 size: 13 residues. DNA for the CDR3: TGCAGCGTCGGGGAACAGGGCGCCTCTGGCTACACCTTC. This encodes CSVGEQGASGYTF.

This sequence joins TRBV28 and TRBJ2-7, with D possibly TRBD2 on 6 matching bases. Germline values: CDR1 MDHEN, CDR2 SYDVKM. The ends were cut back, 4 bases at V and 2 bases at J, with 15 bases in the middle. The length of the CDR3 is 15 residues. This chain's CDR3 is CASSSTGVVAYEQYF. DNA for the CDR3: TGTGCCAGCAGTTCTACGGGAGTCGTGGCCTACGAGCAGTACTTC. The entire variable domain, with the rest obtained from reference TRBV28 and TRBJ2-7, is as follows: DVKVTQSSRYLVKRTGEKVFLECVQDMDHENMFWYRQDPGLGLRLIYFSYDVKMKEKGDIPEGYSVSREKKERFSLILESASTNQTSMYLCASSSTGVVAYEQYFGPGTRLTVT.

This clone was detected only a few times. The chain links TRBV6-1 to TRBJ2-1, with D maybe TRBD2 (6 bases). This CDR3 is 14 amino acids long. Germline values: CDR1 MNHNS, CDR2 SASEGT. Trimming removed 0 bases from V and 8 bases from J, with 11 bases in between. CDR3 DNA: TGTGCCAGCAGTGAAGCGGAGGGGAGTCATGAGCAGTTCTTC. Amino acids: CASSEAEGSHEQFF.

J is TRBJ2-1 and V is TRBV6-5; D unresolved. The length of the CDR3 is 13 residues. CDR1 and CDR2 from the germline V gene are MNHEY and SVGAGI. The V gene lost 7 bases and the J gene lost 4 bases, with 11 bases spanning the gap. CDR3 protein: CASTRTGYNEQFF. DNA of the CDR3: TGTGCCAGCACCAGGACCGGTTACAATGAGCAGTTCTTC.

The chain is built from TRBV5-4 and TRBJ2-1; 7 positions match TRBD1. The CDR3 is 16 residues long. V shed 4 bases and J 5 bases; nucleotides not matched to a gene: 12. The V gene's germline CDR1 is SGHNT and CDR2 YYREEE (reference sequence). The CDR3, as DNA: TGTGCCAGCAGCGAGGGGGCCAGCGAGGACCACAATGAGCAGTTCTTC. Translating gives CASSEGASEDHNEQFF.